This T cell receptor beta chain was retrieved from a study of T cell repertoires in cytomegalovirus infection. Via MiXCR, TCRdb re-called the reads, giving one row per CDR3 protein. The sample includes hundreds of thousands of distinct CDR3 sequences, roughly 46% seen only once; the top ten take around 45%. This clonotype came up many times. The antigen is not known. Trimming stripped 4 bases from V and 4 bases from J, with 5 bases between. The germline CDR1 and CDR2 sequences are KGHSH and LQKENI. CDR3 size: 12 residues. This sequence originates from a human donor in good health (CMV status not recorded). Some clones in this sample may be carry-over from other donors' samples. V is TRBV18 and J is TRBJ2-1; D gene uncertain. Here the sequenced sample was cultured PBMCs, taken from culture after CMV antigen stimulation. CDR3 region: CASSLKYNEQFF. The CDR3 nucleotides are TGTGCCAGCTCACTGAAGTACAATGAGCAGTTCTTC.